The subject of this entry is one T cell receptor beta chain. Its target antigen remains unknown. Base qualities are not provided; no much larger clone lies one nucleotide away. Including the terminal cysteine and phenylalanine, the CDR3 comprises 13 residues. Just CDR3 DNA is preserved here, 39 bases in frame from base 1. The germline ends are 5 bases apart after V is trimmed by 2 bases and J by 2 bases. From the germline V gene, CDR1 is SNHLY and CDR2 is FYNNEI. The sample originates from a study of PD-1 blockade in classical Hodgkin lymphoma (dated by TCRdb to the early 2020s). Concerning the study at large: Nivolumab dosing was 3 mg/kg intravenously every 2 weeks, continuing until either disease progression or unacceptable toxicity. The study used CyTOF and TCR beta sequencing to define a peripheral blood immune signature of response to PD-1 blockade in classical Hodgkin lymphoma.

In the paper's terms, the time point label means: cycle 4 day 1 (C4D1), after less than seven weeks of nivolumab. All trial patients had relapsed after autologous stem cell transplantation, with cohorts A, B and C differing in prior brentuximab vedotin exposure. The trial cohort comprised 60 or so patients with relapsed/refractory classical Hodgkin lymphoma whose best overall responses were complete response, partial response or progressive disease. In the multi-cohort phase II CheckMate 205 trial, trial patients received single-agent nivolumab. Best overall response was determined by an independent review committee according to the 2007 International Working Group response criteria. Trial PBMCs were collected immediately before nivolumab initiation (C1D1) and during therapy at cycle 2 day 1 and cycle 4 day 1. After peripheral blood was drawn into 8 mL Vacutainer Cell Preparation Tubes, PBMCs were isolated by centrifugation and then cryopreserved.

Results and caveats for the whole study, not just this receptor: A significant rise by C4D1 was seen in CD4+ but not CD8+ TCR diversity (p=0.0027 vs p=0.16), with the rise being most apparent in complete responders (p=0.02). Lower diversity was observed in patients in whom nivolumab was started less than 1 year after ASCT, and these patients were excluded from later analyses so that confounding by immune reconstitution would be avoided. Baseline TCR diversity was reported to be lower in newly diagnosed patients than in healthy donors, and even lower in relapsed/refractory patients. The study was restricted to a single clinical trial cohort, and the causes of repertoire differences, possibly disease activity or prior therapy, were left undefined. Trial patients achieving complete response had baseline diversity similar to newly diagnosed patients, whereas partial responders and progressors had significantly lower diversity.

The Qiagen DNeasy kit was used to extract genomic DNA from unsorted PBMCs and from the negatively selected CD4+ and CD8+ fractions. Amplification of TCR beta CDR3 regions was done by immunoSEQ multiplex PCR with primers that anneal to V and J segments. A synthetic immune receptor repertoire was used to minimize amplification bias, and any residual bias was removed computationally once sequencing was done. The authors' analysis ran thus. Custom Python scripts were used to quantify repertoire diversity as the Shannon entropy index. Unsorted, CD4+ and CD8+ repertoires were examined separately, except in combined analyses, for which CD4+ and CD8+ sequences were merged in silico. A clone counted as expanded when the clone's frequency after treatment rose at least 2-fold relative to C1D1, and clones undetected at baseline were given a pseudocount of 0.5. Clones with 0 or 1 copy at C1D1 were classified as singleton clones, and clones with 2 or more copies were classified as non-singleton clones. Clones expanded in unsorted samples were annotated as CD4+, CD8+ or unknown by matching protein sequences in sorted samples from the same patient. Wilcoxon tests were applied to paired samples to test diversity changes from C1D1 to C4D1. The table comes from immuneACCESS by way of TCRdb, which keeps in-frame sequences with V and J called. Part of the clones is missing from these tables; in studies checked, under half for an unresolved V gene and the rest for unknown reasons. That table supplies the V and J calls and clone size; D and trimming were determined from the DNA. The sample has some 30,000 clones on record, over 60% of them singletons. The ten biggest clones cover approximately 3.6% of the sample.

Specimen: peripheral blood mononuclear cells (PBMCs), collected before the fourth cycle of nivolumab. The clonotype was recovered from a human donor with classical Hodgkin lymphoma. The sequence links TRBV2 to TRBJ2-3; the D gene is unclear. The nucleotide sequence reads TGTGCCAGCAGTGAATTGGACACAGATACGCAGTATTTT. Translated, this is CASSELDTDTQYF.